The clone carrying this TCR beta chain showed up just once. This sample was taken from a study of control samples from healthy donors and cancer patients. Germline-derived CDR1 and CDR2 are SQVTM and ANQGSEA. The CDR3 runs 13 residues. J lost 7 bases, V lost 7 bases, and 12 bases had no gene match. Sequenced by immunoSEQ multiplex PCR; TCRdb stores in-frame clones only, minus some. The data show about 92,000 clones, about four fifths seen once. This sequence originates from a woman aged 60-75 years in good health. The V and J genes are TRBV29-1 and TRBJ1-1; 7 bases line up with TRBD1. The sample was blood. The CDR3 coding sequence is TGCAGCGGGGGCCGGGACAGTCTTAATGAAGCTTTCTTT. It encodes CSGGRDSLNEAFF.